This T cell receptor beta chain is from a study of blood T cell repertoires in COVID-19. About the study: Samples of COVID-19 (acute and convalescent) were obtained from the United States, Italy and Spain.

As processed by the authors: Amplifying reference gene primers gave estimates of nucleated cell counts. Some clones are missing from TCRdb's copy, which holds only in-frame ones; the method was immunoSEQ multiplex PCR. V and J calls and clone size are those listed in that table; D and trimming were worked out from the DNA. The sample holds 120,000 or so clones, 65% to 85% seen once. This clone was found a few times. Trimming took 3 bases from V and 3 from J; bases not matched to a gene: 8. The CDR3 is made up of 15 amino acids. Germline CDR1 SGHTA, CDR2 FQGTGA. This clonotype was obtained from a man of 80 years or more with active or convalescent COVID-19. The chain links TRBV7-3 to TRBJ2-7, with TRBD1 identical over 7 bases. Sequenced: peripheral blood. In nucleotides, the CDR3 is TGTGCCAGCAGCTTGGCAGGGGGTGGTTTCTACGAGCAGTACTTC. Translated, it gives CASSLAGGGFYEQYF.